This TCR beta chain comes out of a study of T cells in Graves' hyperthyroidism and ophthalmopathy. General study findings and limits: The model identified upcoming ophthalmopathy a median about 7.1 months ahead of onset. Researchers report that a 13 V-J model separated ophthalmopathy from stable hyperthyroidism.

TCR beta CDR3 regions were amplified from RNA. Researchers ran a first-round RT-PCR on the TCR CDR3 using the HTBI primer set. Each CDR3 protein gets one entry after TCRdb re-called the multiplex PCR reads with MiXCR. The sample includes a few hundred thousand distinct CDR3 sequences, just over 45% of them seen just once. CDR1 is MNHNY, CDR2 SVGAGI, per germline (reference sequence). The V gene lost 2 bases and the J gene lost 2 bases, with 12 bases spanning the gap. CDR3 length: 15 amino acids. The table lists this clonotype with many counts. Its antigen remains unidentified. The source of this sequence is an adult woman with Graves' disease, either hyperthyroidism or ophthalmopathy (not recorded which). The sequencing sample was made of peripheral blood or thyroid tissue (not recorded which). The chain joins TRBV6-6 to TRBJ2-5, with D possibly matching TRBD2 (6 bases). DNA of the CDR3: TGTGCCAGCAGTTACGGCGGTGGAGGGCAAGAGACCCAGTACTTC. Its protein product is CASSYGGGGQETQYF.